This T cell receptor beta chain was identified in a study of metastatic and nonmetastatic thyroid tumors (dated by TCRdb to the early 2020s). With regard to the full study: Repertoires were compared across peripheral blood and tumor or nodule tissue samples from malignant and benign thyroid patients. Points the paper makes about the study in general: In both blood and tumor samples, malignant tumors were reported to have significantly higher TCR beta diversity than benign nodules.

The library was prepared using PCR. TCRdb names Illumina HiSeq 4000 as the instrument used. High-throughput sequencing was used to profile the CDR3 region of the TCR beta-chain in every patient. In the source study's methods: Drawing on CDR3 differences between clinicopathological groups, the researchers built a classifier meant to tell apart patients with distant-metastatic papillary thyroid cancer. The Shannon index was used to measure repertoire diversity, and the Morisita-Horn index was used to measure how similar tumor and blood repertoires were. TCRdb itself trimmed the public reads at Q25 with fastp, ran MiXCR and retained productive beta chains. TCRdb's processing, not the authors' own work, is the source of the V and J calls. Here the sample has around 26,000 clones; 10% to 15% occur a single time. Of the sample, 17% is held by the ten largest clones. No patient had received any treatment before thyroid surgery. Using T-cell receptor beta sequencing, the study looked back at clinical samples from patients collected from the early 2010s to the late 2010s.

This clone was found many times. What antigen it recognizes has not been identified. Base qualities are not recorded, but no much larger clone differs from it by a single base. Per the germline V gene, MGHRA is the CDR1 and YSYEKL is the CDR2. The CDR3 contains 16 residues, cysteine and phenylalanine counted. The only DNA kept is the CDR3, 48 bases in frame from the first base. V is trimmed back by 4 bases and J by 5 bases, and the junction contains 8 bases that no gene match accounts for. The clonotype comes from a female donor with papillary thyroid cancer or a benign thyroid nodule (not recorded which). Some clones in this sample may be carry-over from other donors' samples. The sequenced sample consisted of blood. The rearrangement joined TRBV4-1 to TRBJ2-1; 10 of the junction bases match TRBD1. The CDR3 is CASSRRGQGLDNEQFF. The bases read TGCGCCAGCAGCCGGAGGGGACAGGGGTTGGACAATGAGCAGTTCTTC.